This note documents a single T cell receptor beta chain sequence. As originally analysed: Using reference gene primer amplification, nucleated cell counts were estimated. Only in-frame clones appear in the TCRdb table, and some are missing; sequencing was by immunoSEQ multiplex PCR. V, J and clone size were drawn from that table, and D and trimming were deduced from the DNA. This sample has over 200,000 clones, with around nine tenths found just once. These data come from a study of blood T cell repertoires in COVID-19. Whole-study context: The United States, Italy and Spain supplied acute and convalescent COVID-19 samples. In each case, the material was cDNA or gDNA derived from T cells, B-cell-depleted T cells, or PBMCs.

Germline CDR1 GTSNPN, CDR2 SVGIG (reference sequence). V lost 4 bases, J lost 10 bases, and 10 bases stayed unmatched. The CDR3 covers 15 residues. J is TRBJ2-1 and V is TRBV30; 13 bases match TRBD2. The source material was peripheral blood. The receptor's source is a man aged 55 to 70 who had recovered from COVID-19. The CDR3, as DNA: TGTGCCTGGACCCCGGGACTAGCGGGGCGGCTGGAGCAGTTCTTC. Translated: CAWTPGLAGRLEQFF.